This T cell receptor beta chain was profiled in a study of cytomegalovirus exposure and HLA in healthy donors. The germline V gene encodes CDR1 MDHEN and CDR2 SYDVKM. This CDR3 is built from 19 residues. V was clipped by 3 bases and J by 11 bases, with 34 bases between them. The PCR had 60 Vbeta and 13 Jbeta primers. Sequencing was performed with immunoSEQ multiplex PCR; in TCRdb, only in-frame clones are kept and a portion is missing. This table has 110,000 to 150,000 clones, over 70% appearing once. The receptor's source is a woman in her thirties or forties in good health and CMV-seronegative. The chain has TRBV28 and TRBJ1-1, with D possibly being TRBD1 (5 bases). Material for sequencing was PBMCs. The CDR3 nucleotides read TGTGCCAGCAGTTTTGGGGCGGGTTTTGAGGGACTTCCCGGGGGTGTGGCTTTCTTT. Amino acids: CASSFGAGFEGLPGGVAFF.